This T cell receptor (beta chain) was recovered during a study of blood T cell repertoires in COVID-19. Data came from immunoSEQ multiplex PCR; TCRdb stores just in-frame clones and leaves some out. Here the sample spans approximately 240,000 clones, roughly nine tenths being singletons. Enrolled through a virtual design, the participants were between about 18 and 100 years of age and came from roughly 22 US areas. Concerning this clone itself: An end of the junction does not agree with germline; a read error may underlie this.

Germline CDR1 and CDR2: SSHAT and FNYEAQ (reference sequence). The CDR3 totals 15 residues. The sequencing sample was made of PBMCs or T cells enriched from blood (not recorded which). The receptor was derived from a woman under 40 with acute COVID-19. V is TRBV7-7 and J is TRBJ2-5; possible D gene TRBD2, 7 bases. CDR3 nucleotides: TGTGCTAGCAGCCCTCGTACAGGGAGGGAGGAGACCCAGTACTTC. It codes for CASSPRTGREETQYF.